A selection of T cell receptor beta chains follows, all from one sample in a study of shared clonotypes between healthy human individuals. The method was immunoSEQ multiplex PCR; TCRdb's version includes in-frame clones alone and lacks a portion of them. This sample has some 2.1 million clones, with just under 95% found just once. Sequenced: naive CD8+ T cells sorted from blood. The receptors derive from a man aged 18 to 35 in good health. Both conserved end residues are part of each CDR3. Fields, in order: D gene, clone size, V gene, J gene, CDR3 DNA, CDR3 protein. D genes are given only for firm matches. Clone size is given for some rows only: seen once, a few or many times, or a class if the clone is expanded.

TRBD2,.,TRBV11-2,TRBJ2-3,TGTGCCAGCAGCGAAGGACTAGCGGTAATAGACATCCCAGATACGCAGTATTTT,CASSEGLAVIDIPDTQYF
.,.,TRBV7-9,TRBJ2-5,TGTGCCAGCAGCTCCGACAGGAACCAAGAGACCCAGTACTTC,CASSSDRNQETQYF
.,once,TRBV28,TRBJ2-3,TGTGCCAGCAGTTTATTGGAGGGGAAAGATACGCAGTATTTT,CASSLLEGKDTQYF
.,.,TRBV1,TRBJ2-5,TGCACCAGCAGCCAAGTTGAGGGGGGGCGGGAGACCCAGTACTTC,CTSSQVEGGRETQYF
.,.,TRBV2,TRBJ2-1,TGTGCCAGCAGCGAGGGACGGTGGGAGCAGTTCTTC,CASSEGRWEQFF
TRBD2,.,TRBV2,TRBJ2-3,TGTGCCAGCAGTGAAGGTGGCGGGGGGCCAACAGATACGCAGTATTTT,CASSEGGGGPTDTQYF
TRBD2,.,TRBV6-6,TRBJ2-1,TGTGCCAGCAGTTTTGGGGGACTAGTTCAGTTCTTC,CASSFGGLVQFF
.,.,TRBV4-3,TRBJ2-7,TGCGCCAGCAGCCTCGCCTTGGGGGGCGAGCAGTACTTC,CASSLALGGEQYF
.,.,TRBV27,TRBJ2-4,TGTGCCAGCCGGTTCATGACCGCGGCCAAAAACATTCAGTACTTC,CASRFMTAAKNIQYF
TRBD1,.,TRBV27,TRBJ2-7,TGTGCCAGCAGTTTATTAGGACAGGGGAAGGGCTACGAGCAGTACTTC,CASSLLGQGKGYEQYF
.,.,TRBV7-6,TRBJ2-7,TGTGCCAGCAGCTTAGGATCCAGGTACGAGCAGTACTTC,CASSLGSRYEQYF
.,.,TRBV25-1,TRBJ1-5,TGTGCCAGCAGTGACATCATCACCCCGCCTCGGGATCAGCCCCAGCATTTT,CASSDIITPPRDQPQHF
TRBD2,.,TRBV7-8,TRBJ2-3,TGTGCCAGCACCACCCGACTAGCGGGCGGCAATACGCAGTATTTT,CASTTRLAGGNTQYF
.,.,TRBV15,TRBJ2-3,TGTGCCACCAGCAGAGGACTAGATATGAATACGCAGTATTTT,CATSRGLDMNTQYF
.,few,TRBV19,TRBJ1-4,TGTGCCAGTAGTCCCGGCCAGGTGGGGGAAAAACTGTTTTTT,CASSPGQVGEKLFF
TRBD1,.,TRBV5-6,TRBJ2-2,TGTGCCAGCAGCTGGAGGTTGATTGGGACAGATAACACCGGGGAGCTGTTTTTT,CASSWRLIGTDNTGELFF
.,.,TRBV20-1,TRBJ2-1,TGCAGTGCTAGTGGTCAGCTCGAGCAGTTCTTC,CSASGQLEQFF
.,.,TRBV6-1,TRBJ2-7,TGTGCCAGCAGTGAACCCTCCCTGGGGTCTCTCGAGCAGTACTTC,CASSEPSLGSLEQYF
TRBD1,.,TRBV27,TRBJ2-1,TGTGCCAGCAGCGAGAGGGACAGCTCCTACAATGAGCAGTTCTTC,CASSERDSSYNEQFF
.,.,TRBV27,TRBJ2-4,TGTGCCAGCAGTTTTGGGGTCAAAAACATTCAGTACTTC,CASSFGVKNIQYF
.,.,TRBV28,TRBJ2-3,TGTGCCAGCAGTGCCGCGGGGCAGGAAGATACGCAGTATTTT,CASSAAGQEDTQYF
TRBD1,.,TRBV16,TRBJ2-7,TGTGCCAGCAGCCAATCAGTCGGGACAGGGAGGGCGGAGCAGTACTTC,CASSQSVGTGRAEQYF
TRBD2,.,TRBV4-3,TRBJ2-1,TGCGCCAGCAGCCAAGTGGGAGGGTCCTACAATGAGCAGTTCTTC,CASSQVGGSYNEQFF
TRBD2,.,TRBV5-1,TRBJ2-7,TGCGCCAGCAGCTTGGCGGGAGGTTCTTACGAGCAGTACTTC,CASSLAGGSYEQYF
TRBD2,.,TRBV10-3,TRBJ2-1,TGTGCCATCAGTGACGGGACTAGCAAGTTCTTC,CAISDGTSKFF
.,.,TRBV27,TRBJ1-5,TGTGCCAGCCGGTTCGGAGGGACGGGCAATCAGCCCCAGCATTTT,CASRFGGTGNQPQHF
TRBD2,.,TRBV6-5,TRBJ2-1,TGTGCCAGCAGCTACCACACGGGAGGGCCTTTAGATGAGCAGTTCTTC,CASSYHTGGPLDEQFF
TRBD1,.,TRBV6-5,TRBJ1-2,TGTGCCAGCAGTTACAGTGGGGGACAGGGGATCTGGGGCTACACCTTC,CASSYSGGQGIWGYTF
.,.,TRBV5-1,TRBJ2-7,TGCGCCAGCAGCTTGACTGACCCCTACGAGCAGTACTTC,CASSLTDPYEQYF